The 29 T cell receptor beta chains below were found in one sample sequenced in a study of T cell responses to AZD1222 COVID-19 vaccine. Repertoires were generated with immunoSEQ multiplex PCR, while TCRdb's copy carries only in-frame clones and drops some. This sample has about 140,000 clones; approximately 90% occur once, and the top ten carry more than 3%. The sequenced sample was peripheral blood, obtained on day 0 of AZD1222 vaccination. Receptors originate from an adult in good health.

The J gene is TRBJ2-7, the V gene TRBV3-1 (or the pseudogene TRBV3-2); D possibly corresponds to TRBD1 (6 bases). The ends were cut back, 4 bases at V and 5 bases at J, with 15 bases in the middle. From germline, CDR1 is LGHDT and CDR2 YNNKEL (reference sequence). The CDR3 has 14 amino acids. The CDR3 coding sequence is TGTGCCAGCAGCCGAAACAGGGTAGTCAACGAGCAGTACTTC. Protein sequence: CASSRNRVVNEQYF.

This rearrangement joins TRBV18 to TRBJ1-1, with 7 bases that match TRBD1. The CDR3 is 15 amino acids. V lost 0 bases, J lost 6 bases, and 7 bases stayed unmatched. Per germline, CDR1 KGHSH and CDR2 LQKENI. The CDR3 spells CASSPPGGTVSEAFF. Here the CDR3 DNA reads TGTGCCAGCTCACCACCGGGGGGGACAGTGTCTGAAGCTTTCTTT.

CDR3 DNA sequence: TGTGCCAGTAGTATAGCGACTAGCGGGGGGCTAATCAATGAGCAGTTCTTC. It yields the protein CASSIATSGGLINEQFF. This chain connects TRBV19 to TRBJ2-1, with TRBD2 matching 13 bases. Germline lookup yields CDR1 LNHDA and CDR2 SQIVND (reference sequence). CDR3 size: 17 residues. The J segment lost 6 bases and the V segment lost 1 base, leaving 6 bases of the junction unmatched.

This clone has just one count. This chain joins TRBV30 and TRBJ1-1, with D tentatively TRBD1 (6 bases). Germline V gene sequence: CDR1 GTSNPN, CDR2 SVGIG (reference sequence). Trimming took 8 bases from V and 5 from J, leaving 12 bases between them. The length of the CDR3 is 11 residues. The CDR3: CAVNRETEAFF. In DNA, the CDR3 is TGTGCCGTAAACAGGGAAACTGAAGCTTTCTTT. Supplemented by reference TRBV30 and TRBJ1-1, the full variable domain reads SQTIHQWPATLVQPVGSPLSLECTVEGTSNPNLYWYRQAAGRGLQLLFYSVGIGQISSEVPQNLSASRPQDRQFILSSKKLLLSDSGFYLCAVNRETEAFFGQGTRLTVV.

In its sample, this clone was seen once. The chain recombines TRBV12-5 with TRBJ2-7; 7 bases map to TRBD1. Germline lookup yields CDR1 LGHNT and CDR2 FRNRAP. This CDR3 is 16 amino acids long. J lost 0 bases, V lost 7 bases, and 12 bases had no gene match. CDR3 in amino acids: CASVLILRDSSYEQYF. In nucleotides, the CDR3 is TGTGCTAGTGTTCTAATCCTCCGGGACAGCTCCTACGAGCAGTACTTC.

This rearrangement joins TRBV18 to TRBJ2-3; D tentatively reads TRBD1 or TRBD2 (5 bases each). Germline CDR1 KGHSH, CDR2 LQKENI. Trimming took off 1 base at V and 2 bases at J, with 22 bases between the two ends. This CDR3 comprises 19 residues. The CDR3 coding sequence is TGTGCCAGCTCACCACTTGAGGGGCGAGAGGGTTCAAACACAGATACGCAGTATTTT. This gives the protein CASSPLEGREGSNTDTQYF.

This chain uses TRBV30 with TRBJ1-3; D ambiguous. The CDR3 loop spans 14 amino acids. V was clipped by 8 bases and J by 0 bases, with 14 bases between them. CDR1 and CDR2 from the germline V gene are GTSNPN and SVGIG (reference sequence). The DNA of the CDR3 is TGTGCCAGCGAACGGGAGACCTCTGGAAACACCATATATTTT. Translating it yields CASERETSGNTIYF. The entire variable domain, with the rest obtained from reference TRBV30 and TRBJ1-3, is as follows: SQTIHQWPATLVQPVGSPLSLECTVEGTSNPNLYWYRQAAGRGLQLLFYSVGIGQISSEVPQNLSASRPQDRQFILSSKKLLLSDSGFYLCASERETSGNTIYFGEGSWLTVV.

The rearrangement joins TRBV7-3 to TRBJ2-1; 9 bases agree with TRBD2. V shed 0 bases and J 0 bases; nucleotides not matched to a gene: 3. The germline CDR1 and CDR2 sequences are SGHTA and FQGTGA. The CDR3 loop spans 17 amino acids. The CDR3 protein is CASSLTLTSGSYNEQFF. CDR3 in DNA: TGTGCCAGCAGCTTAACGCTGACTAGCGGCTCCTACAATGAGCAGTTCTTC.

The chain joins TRBV10-3 to TRBJ2-7, with D maybe TRBD1 (6 bases). The CDR3 runs 15 residues. The V end was cut by 5 bases, the J end by 1 base, with 15 bases between. Germline CDR1 is ENHRY and CDR2 is SYGVKD. This CDR3 reads CAISYRDTKSYEQYF. CDR3 coding DNA: TGTGCCATCAGTTACCGGGACACAAAGTCCTACGAGCAGTACTTC.

This chain uses TRBV6-5 with TRBJ1-3; 9 nucleotides align to TRBD1. Germline CDR1 is MNHEY and CDR2 is SVGAGI. Unmatched junction bases numbered 1, after V lost 6 bases and J lost 1 base. The CDR3 spans 14 residues. In DNA form, the CDR3 reads TGTGCCAGCAGGACAGGGGGATCTGGAAACACCATATATTTT. It translates to CASRTGGSGNTIYF.

This clone was found once. The chain recombines TRBV12-5 with TRBJ1-2; D gene uncertain. The germline gives CDR1 LGHNT, CDR2 FRNRAP. Trimming removed 1 base at V and 6 bases at J, with 9 bases between. CDR3 length equals 13 residues. The CDR3 DNA reads TGTGCTAGTGGTTTGGACCGGACGCATGGCTACACCTTC. Its protein product is CASGLDRTHGYTF. The full variable domain, in which reference TRBV12-5 and TRBJ1-2 provide the parts outside the CDR3, is DARVTQTPRHKVTEMGQEVTMRCQPILGHNTVFWYRQTMMQGLELLAYFRNRAPLDDSGMPKDRFSAEMPDATLATLKIQPSEPRDSAVYFCASGLDRTHGYTFGSGTRLTVV.

Note on this clone: The germline gene is not matched at one end of the junction; a read error may be the cause. The rearrangement links TRBV3-1 (or the pseudogene TRBV3-2) to TRBJ2-5, with 11 bases fitting TRBD2. The CDR3 is made up of 18 amino acids. Germline V lookup: CDR1 LGHDT, CDR2 YNNKEL (reference sequence). In DNA, the CDR3 is TGTGCCAGCAGCCCGTCACGCCCCGGGACTAGCGGTGAAGAGACCCGGTACTTC. Amino acids: CASSPSRPGTSGEETRYF.

This chain joins TRBV29-1 and TRBJ1-1; D uncertain. The CDR3 runs 15 residues. The V gene lost 0 bases and the J gene lost 4 bases, with 15 bases spanning the gap. Germline V lookup: CDR1 SQVTM, CDR2 ANQGSEA. Here the CDR3 reads CSVEDRKGGSTEAFF. The CDR3 DNA follows: TGCAGCGTTGAAGATCGAAAGGGAGGGAGCACTGAAGCTTTCTTT.

The gene calls are TRBV6-2 or TRBV6-3 and TRBJ2-3; the D gene is possibly TRBD1 (7 bases). Deletions cut 2 bases from V and 4 bases from J, with 16 bases between. This CDR3 is built from 16 residues. Looked up from germline, CDR1 is MNHEY and CDR2 is SVGEGT. As DNA, the CDR3 is TGTGCCAGCAGTTACACGGCAGGGGGGAAACCAGATACGCAGTATTTT. Its protein is CASSYTAGGKPDTQYF.

V is TRBV27 and J is TRBJ1-2; possibly TRBD1 for D (6 bases). V was trimmed by 4 bases and J by 8 bases, leaving 14 bases between them. The CDR3 totals 13 residues. Germline CDR1 and CDR2: MNHEY and SMNVEV (reference sequence). The DNA of the CDR3 is TGTGCCAGCAGTTGGGCCCCCAGGGGCGGCTACACCTTC. It specifies CASSWAPRGGYTF.

This clone was seen only once. This chain uses TRBV5-1 with TRBJ2-5, with 8 positions matching TRBD1. V was pared by 4 bases and J by 4 bases, with 9 bases of the junction left unmatched. Germline V lookup: CDR1 SGHRS, CDR2 YFSETQ. The CDR3 loop spans 15 amino acids. CDR3 in amino acids: CASSHLQGDGETQYF. The CDR3 nucleotides are TGCGCCAGCAGCCATTTACAGGGGGATGGAGAGACCCAGTACTTC.

The gene calls are TRBV19 and TRBJ2-7; tentatively, D is TRBD1 (6 bases). This CDR3 comprises 12 residues. The germline V gene encodes CDR1 LNHDA and CDR2 SQIVND (reference sequence). V was pared by 1 base and J by 6 bases, with 7 bases between. The CDR3 sequence: CASSIAQGEQYF. CDR3 sequence (DNA): TGTGCCAGTAGTATAGCACAGGGCGAGCAGTACTTC.

The chain carries TRBV6-5 and TRBJ2-5; 8 bases are shared with TRBD1. J was trimmed by 5 bases and V by 2 bases; bases with no gene match: 1. The CDR3 consists of 13 residues. Germline V lookup: CDR1 MNHEY, CDR2 SVGAGI. Written as DNA, the CDR3 is TGTGCCAGCAGTTACCGGGACAGGGAGACCCAGTACTTC. Its protein product is CASSYRDRETQYF.

The chain joins TRBV27 to TRBJ1-1, with D possibly TRBD1 on 6 matching bases. The germline V and J ends were trimmed by 5 bases and 6 bases, with 22 bases remaining between them. The V gene's germline CDR1 is MNHEY and CDR2 SMNVEV (reference sequence). This CDR3 comprises 16 residues. The CDR3, as DNA: TGTGCCAGCAGTACCTCATTCCCCGGACAGCCATCTGAAGCTTTCTTT. Translated: CASSTSFPGQPSEAFF.

The chain combines TRBV18 with TRBJ2-4; a possible D gene is TRBD2 (7 bases). The germline gives CDR1 KGHSH, CDR2 LQKENI. The CDR3 has 16 amino acids. V lost 2 bases and J lost 4, with 15 bases in between. DNA for the CDR3: TGTGCCAGCTCACCAACGGAGGGGGGGAGAAAAAACATTCAGTACTTC. It translates to CASSPTEGGRKNIQYF.

In regard to this clone: Other DNA sequences in this sample translate to the same CDR3. This chain connects TRBV18 to TRBJ2-1, with unresolved D. Looked up from germline, CDR1 is KGHSH and CDR2 is LQKENI. The CDR3 is 11 residues long. V was trimmed by 3 bases and J by 5 bases, leaving 2 bases between them. The CDR3 loop reads CASSPNNEQFF. The CDR3 DNA is TGTGCCAGCTCACCTAACAATGAGCAGTTCTTC.

The chain employs TRBV6-5 and TRBJ2-5, with TRBD1 matching over 7 bases. The CDR3 loop spans 14 amino acids. The trim removed 6 bases at V and 5 bases at J, leaving 9 bases unmatched. From germline, CDR1 is MNHEY and CDR2 SVGAGI. The CDR3 here is CASRTGSVLETQYF. The CDR3 DNA reads as TGTGCCAGCAGGACAGGGAGTGTTTTGGAGACCCAGTACTTC.

The chain couples TRBV3-1 (or the pseudogene TRBV3-2) to TRBJ2-3; 7 bases are a match to TRBD2. Germline CDR1 reads LGHDT; CDR2 reads YNNKEL (reference sequence). This CDR3 has 15 amino acids. V trimming: 2 bases; J trimming: 5 bases; junction bases outside the gene matches: 7. The CDR3 sequence: CASSQWWGGEDTQYF. The DNA for the CDR3 is TGTGCCAGCAGCCAATGGTGGGGAGGGGAAGATACGCAGTATTTT.

V is TRBV6-4 and J is TRBJ1-1; perhaps TRBD1 as D (5 bases). CDR1 and CDR2 from the germline V gene are MRHNA and SNTAGT. V dropped 5 bases and J dropped 1 base, with 8 bases sitting between them. The CDR3 covers 13 residues. DNA for the CDR3: TGTGCCAGCAGTAGAGGGGAGAACACTGAAGCTTTCTTT. Amino acids: CASSRGENTEAFF.

J is TRBJ2-3 and V is TRBV11-3; 8 nucleotides match TRBD2. The CDR3 extends over 15 amino acids. The junction had 0 bases not matched to a gene; V was cut back by 0 bases and J by 1 base. Germline CDR1 is SGHNT and CDR2 is YENEEA. CDR3 sequence: CASSLDGRGTDTQYF. The CDR3 DNA reads TGTGCCAGCAGCTTAGACGGGAGGGGCACAGATACGCAGTATTTT. Full variable domain (rest looked up from reference TRBV11-3 and TRBJ2-3): EAGVVQSPRYKIIEKKQPVAFWCNPISGHNTLYWYLQNLGQGPELLIRYENEEAVDDSQLPKDRFSAERLKGVDSTLKIQPAELGDSAVYLCASSLDGRGTDTQYFGPGTRLTVL.

This chain uses TRBV2 with TRBJ2-7; unclear D gene. Germline V gene sequence: CDR1 SNHLY, CDR2 FYNNEI. V was trimmed by 4 bases and J by 2 bases, leaving 0 bases between them. The CDR3 has 10 amino acids. CDR3 coding DNA: TGTGCCAGCAGTGCCTACGAGCAGTACTTC. Its protein product is CASSAYEQYF.

CDR3 sequence: CASSPGGEGTEAFF. DNA of the CDR3: TGTGCCAGCAGCCCCGGGGGGGAGGGCACTGAAGCTTTCTTT. This chain connects TRBV6-5 to TRBJ1-1, with a weak D call TRBD1 (5 bases). Germline CDR1 MNHEY, CDR2 SVGAGI. The germline V and J ends were trimmed by 6 bases and 4 bases, with 15 bases remaining between them. The CDR3 covers 14 residues.

On this clone: The same CDR3 is also encoded by other DNA sequences in this sample. The V and J genes are TRBV3-1 (or the pseudogene TRBV3-2) and TRBJ1-5; D not resolved. Germline CDR1 LGHDT, CDR2 YNNKEL (reference sequence). Trimming removed 1 base at V and 2 bases at J, with 0 bases between. This CDR3 is built from 12 residues. Here the CDR3 reads CASSQGNQPQHF. In DNA, the CDR3 is TGTGCCAGCAGCCAAGGCAATCAGCCCCAGCATTTT.

This chain connects TRBV7-3 to TRBJ1-2, with a possible D match to TRBD1 (6 bases). CDR3 size: 13 residues. Between the trimmed V and J ends, which lost 6 bases and 4 bases, there was a span of 12 bases. The germline CDR1 and CDR2 sequences are SGHTA and FQGTGA. CDR3 sequence (DNA): TGTGCCAGCAGACAGGGACCAGGCTATGGCTACACCTTC. It specifies CASRQGPGYGYTF.